The sequence of this T cell receptor (beta chain) was determined in a study of blood T cell repertoires in COVID-19. For the study at large: Samples came from the United States, Italy and Spain, spanning acute and convalescent COVID-19. T cells, B-cell-depleted T cells, or PBMCs provided the cDNA or gDNA that served as material.

V was cut by 5 bases and J by 3 bases, with 12 bases left in between. The CDR3 is made up of 14 amino acids. Germline V gene lookup returns CDR1 SGHTA and CDR2 FQGNSA. As originally analysed: Nucleated cell number was recorded as an estimate derived from reference gene primer amplification. The protocol was immunoSEQ multiplex PCR, while the TCRdb copy is restricted to in-frame clones and leaves out a portion. Clone size and the V and J calls come from that table; the DNA yielded D and trimming. Of about 230,000 clones in the sample, 83% were seen once. The sequenced material came from peripheral blood. This receptor was identified in a woman between 50 and 59 years old with acute or convalescent COVID-19. The chain links TRBV7-2 to TRBJ2-3, with D perhaps matching TRBD2 (6 bases). For the CDR3, the DNA is TGTGCCAGCAGCCTGGGACTTATTACAGATACGCAGTATTTT. Translation gives CASSLGLITDTQYF.